This T cell receptor beta chain is from a study of vaccination effects on CD4 cells after COVID-19. Study conclusions and caveats: Among infection- and vaccine-induced clones, marked clonal contraction occurred late after vaccination.

In germline, CDR1 is SGHRS, CDR2 YFSETQ. V lost 0 bases to trimming and J lost 2 bases, with 12 bases between them. The CDR3 covers 15 residues. Sequencing was preceded by expansion of antigen-specific CD4+ T cells with viral peptide pools in the ViraFEST assay. When ten to eleven days of culture had elapsed, CD4+ T cells were isolated. All vaccine recipients tested negative for nucleocapsid antibodies and had never contracted SARS-CoV-2 infection. For each well, a few million PBMC were cultured with roughly 11 IU/ml IL-2 and roughly 9.2 ug/ml peptides. On days 3 and 7, fresh IL-2 medium replaced half the medium. Profiled with immunoSEQ multiplex PCR; TCRdb holds only in-frame clones, not every one. In the table there are tens of thousands of clones, about 74% of which are singletons. As for this clone: What it recognizes is unknown.

The chain couples TRBV5-1 to TRBJ2-7, with D possibly called TRBD1 or TRBD2 (5 bases each). Source: CD4+ T cells from PBMCs cultured with SARS-CoV-2 spike peptides, taken before COVID-19 vaccination. The TCR was taken from a human donor who received a COVID-19 vaccine. The CDR3 loop is CASSLGQGATYEQYF. CDR3 DNA sequence: TGCGCCAGCAGCTTGGGGCAGGGAGCTACCTACGAGCAGTACTTC.